This T cell receptor (beta chain) was identified in a study of blood T cells in healthy people across ages. Findings of the study overall: Compared with aged donors, long-lived donors showed fewer expanded clones, suggesting selection. Unsorted PBMC input precluded a conclusive naive versus antigen-experienced comparison.

A J-beta primer mix and a sample-barcoded 5' primer were used in a second PCR of about 7 to 12 cycles. Unique molecular identifiers of 12 random nucleotides labeled each cDNA. There were at least 3 million CDR3-containing paired-end reads obtained from each sample. Each CDR3 protein gets one entry after TCRdb re-called the 5' RACE reads with MiXCR. The repertoire holds 1.5 million to 2 million distinct CDR3 sequences, with approximately 28% as singletons. CDR3 size: 15 residues. Germline trimming cut 3 bases from V and 4 bases from J; bases unmatched to any gene: 6. About this clonotype itself: The antigen is not known.

This receptor was identified in a woman in her 30s in good health. The source material was blood. The chain recombines TRBV12-3 or TRBV12-4 with TRBJ2-5; 9 bases fit TRBD1. The CDR3 region is CASSLGDRVTETQYF. The CDR3 bases are TGTGCCAGCAGTTTGGGGGACAGGGTCACAGAGACCCAGTACTTC.